Listed below are T cell receptor beta chains from one sample, sequenced in a study of blood T cell repertoires in COVID-19. Only in-frame clones appear in the TCRdb table, and some are missing; sequencing was by immunoSEQ multiplex PCR. The table shows roughly 250,000 clones, with about 80% occurring only once. Source material: peripheral blood. Receptor source: a man between 50 and 59 years old with active or convalescent COVID-19. Both conserved end residues are part of each CDR3. D genes are given only for firm matches. Size tells how often a clone was seen (once, few, many) or the class of an expanded clone, and some rows leave it out.

d_gene: NA; v_gene: TRBV3-1/TRBV3-2; j_gene: TRBJ2-3; abundance: once; CDR3nt: TGTGCCAGCAGCCTCGGAAGGGAAGGGGCAGATACGCAGTATTTT; CDR3aa: CASSLGREGADTQYF
d_gene: TRBD2; v_gene: TRBV10-3; j_gene: TRBJ2-3; abundance: NA; CDR3nt: TGTGCCATCAGTGAGTCGTGGGTAGCGGGCCATCAGGGTACGCAGTATTTT; CDR3aa: CAISESWVAGHQGTQYF
d_gene: NA; v_gene: TRBV15; j_gene: TRBJ1-6; abundance: NA; CDR3nt: TGTGCCACCAGCAGAGATTCGGGGGATTCACCCCTCCACTTT; CDR3aa: CATSRDSGDSPLHF
d_gene: NA; v_gene: TRBV30; j_gene: TRBJ1-3; abundance: NA; CDR3nt: TGTGCCTGGGAGACGGGCTCTGGAAACACCATATATTTT; CDR3aa: CAWETGSGNTIYF
d_gene: NA; v_gene: TRBV9; j_gene: TRBJ2-2; abundance: once; CDR3nt: TGTGCCAGCAGCGTCCCTCGGGGGAGCACGAACACCGGGGAGCTGTTTTTT; CDR3aa: CASSVPRGSTNTGELFF
d_gene: TRBD2; v_gene: TRBV7-2; j_gene: TRBJ2-7; abundance: NA; CDR3nt: TGTGCCAGCAGCACCCCCCAGCGGGGGGGCCTCGAGCAGTACTTC; CDR3aa: CASSTPQRGGLEQYF
d_gene: TRBD1; v_gene: TRBV28; j_gene: TRBJ2-4; abundance: NA; CDR3nt: TGTGCCAGCAGTTTCTTAACAGGGGGAGAAAAAAACATTCAGTACTTC; CDR3aa: CASSFLTGGEKNIQYF
d_gene: NA; v_gene: TRBV7-9; j_gene: TRBJ1-2; abundance: few; CDR3nt: TGTGCCAGCAGCCCCTGGCCGGGAGACAGTAATGGCTACACCTTC; CDR3aa: CASSPWPGDSNGYTF
d_gene: NA; v_gene: TRBV2; j_gene: TRBJ2-4; abundance: NA; CDR3nt: TGTGCCAGCAGTGTCAGTCTGACCAAAAACATTCAGTACTTC; CDR3aa: CASSVSLTKNIQYF
d_gene: NA; v_gene: TRBV19; j_gene: TRBJ2-1; abundance: NA; CDR3nt: TGTGCCAGTAGTATAGGGGCGAACAATGAGCAGTTCTTC; CDR3aa: CASSIGANNEQFF
d_gene: TRBD1; v_gene: TRBV13; j_gene: TRBJ2-1; abundance: few; CDR3nt: TGTGCCAGCGACAGGGCCGGTGAGCAGTTCTTC; CDR3aa: CASDRAGEQFF
d_gene: NA; v_gene: TRBV7-9; j_gene: TRBJ1-1; abundance: NA; CDR3nt: TGTGCCAGCAGCTTCCAGGGGCCCTGGGACACTGAAGCTTTCTTT; CDR3aa: CASSFQGPWDTEAFF
d_gene: TRBD1; v_gene: TRBV9; j_gene: TRBJ2-1; abundance: NA; CDR3nt: TGTGCCAGCAGCCCAGGGGGCAGGTCCTACAATGAGCAGTTCTTC; CDR3aa: CASSPGGRSYNEQFF
d_gene: NA; v_gene: TRBV7-9; j_gene: TRBJ2-5; abundance: NA; CDR3nt: TGTGCCAGCAGCGCCCCGGGTTGGGAGACCCAGTACTTC; CDR3aa: CASSAPGWETQYF
d_gene: TRBD1; v_gene: TRBV10-2; j_gene: TRBJ1-6; abundance: NA; CDR3nt: TGCGCCAGCAGTGAGTCCAGGGGGGCTATATACTTT; CDR3aa: CASSESRGAIYF
d_gene: TRBD1; v_gene: TRBV30; j_gene: TRBJ2-6; abundance: few; CDR3nt: TGTGCCTGGAAACGGGACAGGGGGATGAGGTCTGGGGCCAACGTCCTGACTTTC; CDR3aa: CAWKRDRGMRSGANVLTF
d_gene: NA; v_gene: TRBV6-6; j_gene: TRBJ1-1; abundance: NA; CDR3nt: TGTGCCAGCAGTTACCTGCAGGTGAACACTGAAGCTTTCTTT; CDR3aa: CASSYLQVNTEAFF
d_gene: NA; v_gene: TRBV29-1; j_gene: TRBJ2-5; abundance: NA; CDR3nt: TGCAGCGTACGACAGGCAGTGCTCAAAGAGACCCAGTACTTC; CDR3aa: CSVRQAVLKETQYF
d_gene: TRBD1; v_gene: TRBV5-4; j_gene: TRBJ1-2; abundance: NA; CDR3nt: TGTGCCAGCAGCTTGGAAACAGGGGGCTATAATGGCTACACCTTC; CDR3aa: CASSLETGGYNGYTF
d_gene: NA; v_gene: TRBV15; j_gene: TRBJ1-3; abundance: NA; CDR3nt: TGTGCCACCAGCAGAGATCCCAGGGGCGTAGGTAACACCATATATTTT; CDR3aa: CATSRDPRGVGNTIYF
d_gene: NA; v_gene: TRBV9; j_gene: TRBJ1-4; abundance: NA; CDR3nt: TGTGCCAGCAGCGTAGGCGGCAGCAATGAAAAACTGTTTTTT; CDR3aa: CASSVGGSNEKLFF
d_gene: NA; v_gene: TRBV25-1; j_gene: TRBJ2-5; abundance: NA; CDR3nt: TGTGCCAGCAGTGACCCTACAGGGTATGGAGAGACCCAGTACTTC; CDR3aa: CASSDPTGYGETQYF
d_gene: NA; v_gene: TRBV21-1; j_gene: TRBJ2-5; abundance: once; CDR3nt: TGTGCCAGCAGCAAATGCGGGACAGGGGAAGAGACCCAGTACTTC; CDR3aa: CASSKCGTGEETQYF
d_gene: TRBD1; v_gene: TRBV19; j_gene: TRBJ2-1; abundance: NA; CDR3nt: TGTGCCAGTAGTTTAGACAGGGGTCACCTAGTAGAGCAGTTCTTC; CDR3aa: CASSLDRGHLVEQFF
d_gene: TRBD2; v_gene: TRBV7-2; j_gene: TRBJ2-3; abundance: NA; CDR3nt: TGTGCCAGCAAACTAGCGGGGGGGCGGGAAGATACGCAGTATTTT; CDR3aa: CASKLAGGREDTQYF
d_gene: NA; v_gene: TRBV18; j_gene: TRBJ1-4; abundance: once; CDR3nt: TGTGCCAGCTCACCAAACGAGGGTATGGGACTGTTTTTT; CDR3aa: CASSPNEGMGLFF
d_gene: NA; v_gene: TRBV29-1; j_gene: TRBJ1-1; abundance: NA; CDR3nt: TGCAGCGTTGAAGTTAGGGACTCTGAAGCTTTCTTT; CDR3aa: CSVEVRDSEAFF
d_gene: TRBD1; v_gene: TRBV4-1; j_gene: TRBJ1-6; abundance: NA; CDR3nt: TGCGCCAGCAGCCAAGAGGCCGGACAGGTGGAGAATTCACCCCTCCACTTT; CDR3aa: CASSQEAGQVENSPLHF
d_gene: NA; v_gene: TRBV7-2; j_gene: TRBJ1-5; abundance: NA; CDR3nt: TGTGCCAGCAGCTTAGCAGGGGGGGGTAGTCAGCCCCAGCATTTT; CDR3aa: CASSLAGGGSQPQHF
d_gene: NA; v_gene: TRBV15; j_gene: TRBJ2-2; abundance: NA; CDR3nt: TGTGCCACCAGCAGAGCGGGGACCGGGGAGCTGTTTTTT; CDR3aa: CATSRAGTGELFF
d_gene: NA; v_gene: TRBV6-2/TRBV6-3; j_gene: TRBJ2-5; abundance: NA; CDR3nt: TGTGCCAGCAGTTTGGGTAGGGCCGTCAGGGCCCAGTACTTC; CDR3aa: CASSLGRAVRAQYF
d_gene: TRBD2; v_gene: TRBV7-2; j_gene: TRBJ2-5; abundance: NA; CDR3nt: TGTGCCAGCAGCTTAAGGGGAGGGTTGGAGACCCAGTACTTC; CDR3aa: CASSLRGGLETQYF
d_gene: TRBD1; v_gene: TRBV2; j_gene: TRBJ1-6; abundance: NA; CDR3nt: TGTGCCAGCAGTATTCCGGGACAGGGGGACTCACCCCTCCACTTT; CDR3aa: CASSIPGQGDSPLHF
d_gene: NA; v_gene: TRBV6-5; j_gene: TRBJ1-1; abundance: NA; CDR3nt: TGTGCCAGCATCTGGGGCATGAACACTGAAGCTTTCTTT; CDR3aa: CASIWGMNTEAFF
d_gene: TRBD2; v_gene: TRBV6-1; j_gene: TRBJ2-1; abundance: NA; CDR3nt: TGTGCCAGCAGTGAGAGAAGCGGGGGGGCAAATGAGCAGTTCTTC; CDR3aa: CASSERSGGANEQFF
d_gene: NA; v_gene: TRBV4-2; j_gene: TRBJ1-2; abundance: NA; CDR3nt: TGTGCCAGCAGCCAAGGGGCCTATGGCTACACCTTC; CDR3aa: CASSQGAYGYTF
d_gene: NA; v_gene: TRBV28; j_gene: TRBJ1-1; abundance: NA; CDR3nt: TGTGCCAGCAGTTTCGGGGGAAGGAACACTGAAGCTTTCTTT; CDR3aa: CASSFGGRNTEAFF
d_gene: TRBD2; v_gene: TRBV12-3/TRBV12-4; j_gene: TRBJ2-3; abundance: once; CDR3nt: TGTGCCAGCAACGGGGGGTTTGTAGATACGCAGTATTTT; CDR3aa: CASNGGFVDTQYF
d_gene: TRBD1; v_gene: TRBV12-3/TRBV12-4; j_gene: TRBJ1-2; abundance: few; CDR3nt: TGTGCCAGCCTCGGGACAGCACTCTATGGCTACACCTTC; CDR3aa: CASLGTALYGYTF
d_gene: NA; v_gene: TRBV5-1; j_gene: TRBJ2-7; abundance: NA; CDR3nt: TGCGCCAGCAGCTTGATGGGGCAGGTTAACGAGCAGTACTTC; CDR3aa: CASSLMGQVNEQYF
d_gene: TRBD2; v_gene: TRBV11-3; j_gene: TRBJ2-3; abundance: NA; CDR3nt: TGTGCCAGCAGCCTGAGGTCGGCGGGGGAGGTGGATACGCAGTATTTT; CDR3aa: CASSLRSAGEVDTQYF
d_gene: TRBD1; v_gene: TRBV7-9; j_gene: TRBJ1-2; abundance: NA; CDR3nt: TGTGCCAGCAGCCGCCCGACAGGGGTTAACTATGGCTACACCTTC; CDR3aa: CASSRPTGVNYGYTF
d_gene: NA; v_gene: TRBV6-5; j_gene: TRBJ2-5; abundance: NA; CDR3nt: TGTGCCAGCAGTTCTGGACTACCGACGGAGACCCAGTACTTC; CDR3aa: CASSSGLPTETQYF
d_gene: TRBD1; v_gene: TRBV6-4; j_gene: TRBJ1-2; abundance: NA; CDR3nt: TGTGCCAGCAGTCCGGAGACAGGGACCAACTATGGCTACACCTTC; CDR3aa: CASSPETGTNYGYTF
d_gene: NA; v_gene: TRBV6-1; j_gene: TRBJ1-5; abundance: NA; CDR3nt: TGTGCCAGCAGTGAAGTAACTGTAAATCAGCCCCAGCATTTT; CDR3aa: CASSEVTVNQPQHF